A single sample is the source of the 2 T cell receptor beta chains below, sequenced in a study of blood T cell repertoires in COVID-19. The assay was immunoSEQ multiplex PCR, and TCRdb's table has in-frame clones only and misses some. The table has a few hundred thousand clones, approximately 81% seen once; the top ten hold about 10%. The sequencing input was peripheral blood. The receptors were gathered from a woman aged 80 or over with COVID-19, enrolled during active disease.

The chain links TRBV2 to TRBJ1-2, with 9 bases lining up with TRBD1. The germline gives CDR1 SNHLY, CDR2 FYNNEI. V lost 10 bases, J lost 0 bases, and 9 bases stayed unmatched. The length of the CDR3 is 15 residues. DNA of the CDR3: TGTGCCATAAGGACAGGGGAGAGGACTAACTATGGCTACACCTTC. Amino acids: CAIRTGERTNYGYTF.

V usage is TRBV6-5 and J usage is TRBJ2-7, with a weak D call TRBD1 (5 bases). Trimming removed 9 bases from V and 4 bases from J, with 16 bases in between. The CDR3 loop spans 13 amino acids. In germline, CDR1 is MNHEY, CDR2 SVGAGI. The CDR3: CASSDNLGYEQYV. In DNA form, the CDR3 reads TGTGCCAGTTCGGACAATTTGGGGTACGAGCAGTACGTC.